The present TCR beta chain was sequenced within a study of cytomegalovirus exposure and HLA in healthy donors. Overall study: About 200 million T cells yielded fewer than 120 million unique TCR beta sequences in earlier analysis. Samples from HLA-typed donors yielded about 85 million unique TCRs in an early data release.

The PCR had 60 Vbeta and 13 Jbeta primers. Generated by immunoSEQ multiplex PCR, the TCRdb table keeps only in-frame clones and is missing some. The sample lists some 110,000 clones; around 80% were seen once. In germline, CDR1 is GTSNPN, CDR2 SVGIG (reference sequence). V dropped 5 bases and J dropped 0 bases, with 14 bases sitting between them. This CDR3 has 14 residues. The rearrangement uses TRBV30 and TRBJ2-7; D possibly corresponds to TRBD2 (6 bases). This receptor was obtained from a young man in good health and CMV-seropositive. Sequencing input: PBMCs. The CDR3 sequence: CAWSSGGSSYEQYF. The CDR3, as DNA: TGTGCCTGGTCCTCTGGGGGGTCCTCCTACGAGCAGTACTTC.